This is a list of T cell receptor beta chains from one sample in a study of T-cell memory formation after mild COVID-19. MiXCR, run by TCRdb on the 5' RACE reads, gives a single entry per CDR3 protein. Found here are some 300,000 distinct CDR3 sequences, 20% to 25% of them singletons; the top ten hold under 25%. The specimen sequenced was PBMCs or a T cell subset sorted from them (not recorded which). The receptors derive from a man aged 18 to 30 who had mild COVID-19 (a few samples of this study predate the infection). Cell type and time point are not known. Both conserved end residues are part of each CDR3. D genes are given only for firm matches. Only part of the rows carry a size: once, few, many, or a class if the clone is expanded.

j_call,d_call,v_call,clone_size,cdr3_nt,cdr3_aa
TRBJ2-3,TRBD1,TRBV7-9,few,TGTGCCAGCACCGTTGGACAGGGGGAGTCGGATACGCAGTATTTT,CASTVGQGESDTQYF
TRBJ2-5,.,TRBV5-1,many,TGCGCCAGCAGCTTGGTGAAAGCGGTGGAAGAGACCCAGTACTTC,CASSLVKAVEETQYF
TRBJ2-1,.,TRBV7-3,few,TGTGCCAGCAGCTCTATCGGGGGCAATGAGCAGTTCTTC,CASSSIGGNEQFF
TRBJ1-6,.,TRBV7-3,few,TGTGCCAGCAGCTTAGGGGATTCGGGTTCACCCCTCCACTTT,CASSLGDSGSPLHF
TRBJ2-3,.,TRBV20-1,few,TGCAGTGCTATTCCAGGGGTCACAGATACGCAGTATTTT,CSAIPGVTDTQYF
TRBJ2-1,TRBD1,TRBV5-1,few,TGCGCCAGCAGTGCTGGACAGGGGCACCATGAGCAGTTCTTC,CASSAGQGHHEQFF
TRBJ2-1,.,TRBV6-6,.,TGTGCCAGCAGTTACAGCCCTTCGGGCAATGAGCAGTTCTTC,CASSYSPSGNEQFF
TRBJ2-1,TRBD1,TRBV7-8,few,TGTGCCAGCAGCTTAGGTCCGGACAGGGTTGTCAATGAGCAGTTCTTC,CASSLGPDRVVNEQFF
TRBJ2-2,TRBD1,TRBV15,few,TGTGCCACCAGCAGAGATCTGCCGGGACAGGGAATCGGGGAGCTGTTTTTT,CATSRDLPGQGIGELFF
TRBJ2-2,TRBD1,TRBV12-3/TRBV12-4,many,TGTGCCAGCAGTTTAGTCCACAGGGGCGGCACCGGGGAGCTGTTTTTT,CASSLVHRGGTGELFF
TRBJ1-4,.,TRBV20-1,.,TGCAGTGCCCCCGGGCAGTATGATGAAAAACTGTTTTTT,CSAPGQYDEKLFF
TRBJ2-5,TRBD1,TRBV7-6,.,TGTGCCAGCAGCGTAGGGGGACTCGGACAGGGCTTTCAAGAGACCCAGTACTTC,CASSVGGLGQGFQETQYF
TRBJ1-3,TRBD1,TRBV9,many,TGTGCCAGCAGCGCATTAGGGGGCTTCTCTGGAAACACCATATATTTT,CASSALGGFSGNTIYF
TRBJ1-2,TRBD1,TRBV5-1,.,TGCGCCAGCAGCGGGGGGACAGGCGGGACTGGCTACACCTTC,CASSGGTGGTGYTF
TRBJ2-1,.,TRBV4-2,few,TGTGCCAGCAGCCCACCAGGGGGGGCGCTTTTGGATGAGCAGTTCTTC,CASSPPGGALLDEQFF
TRBJ2-7,.,TRBV5-1,.,TGCGCCAGCAGCCGCTCCGGGACGGACTACGAGCAGTACTTC,CASSRSGTDYEQYF
TRBJ1-1,TRBD1,TRBV24-1,.,TGTGCCACCAGTGATTTGGTCAGTGTGGGACAGGGTCGGAGCACTGAAGCTTTCTTT,CATSDLVSVGQGRSTEAFF
TRBJ1-2,.,TRBV7-2,.,TGTGCCAGCAGCCCCACTTCAGGGGTAGGCGGCTACACCTTC,CASSPTSGVGGYTF
TRBJ2-3,.,TRBV7-9,.,TGTGCCAGCAGACCCACAGGGAAGACGGTTTTCACAGATACGCAGTATTTT,CASRPTGKTVFTDTQYF
TRBJ2-3,TRBD2,TRBV7-2,few,TGTGCCAGCAGCTTAGGGCGGGAGGCAGATACGCAGTATTTT,CASSLGREADTQYF
TRBJ2-1,TRBD1,TRBV6-5,few,TGTGCCAGCAGTTACACGACAGGGGTCGCCTACAATGAGCAGTTCTTC,CASSYTTGVAYNEQFF
TRBJ2-5,.,TRBV7-6,few,TGTGCCAGCAGCGCAGTGGTCACAAAAGAGACCCAGTACTTC,CASSAVVTKETQYF
TRBJ1-1,TRBD1,TRBV20-1,few,TGCAGTGCTCCGGACAGGGGGAACACTGAAGCTTTCTTT,CSAPDRGNTEAFF
TRBJ2-5,.,TRBV3-1,.,TGTGCCAGCAGCTTTGGGGTCCCAGAGACCCAGTACTTC,CASSFGVPETQYF
TRBJ2-3,TRBD2,TRBV2,few,TGTGCCAGCAGGGTACTAGCGGGGGGCTCAGATACGCAGTATTTT,CASRVLAGGSDTQYF
TRBJ1-2,.,TRBV5-1,few,TGCGCCAGCAGCTCCCGCGGGGCTTATGGCTACACCTTC,CASSSRGAYGYTF
TRBJ1-5,.,TRBV5-1,few,TGCGCCAGCAGCGAGGGTATGGGCAATCAGCCCCAGCATTTT,CASSEGMGNQPQHF
TRBJ1-2,.,TRBV20-1,.,TGCAGTGCTAGTTCCCCCGGGGCCTACTATGGCTACACCTTC,CSASSPGAYYGYTF
TRBJ2-2,.,TRBV7-2,few,TGTGCCAGCAGCTTAGAGATTACCGGGGAGCTGTTTTTT,CASSLEITGELFF
TRBJ1-5,TRBD1,TRBV29-1,.,TGCAGCGTGAGACTAACAGGGGGCAATCAGCCCCAGCATTTT,CSVRLTGGNQPQHF
TRBJ2-3,TRBD1,TRBV5-1,few,TGCGCCAGCAGCCGTTGGACAGGCGGTGCAGATACGCAGTATTTT,CASSRWTGGADTQYF
TRBJ1-2,.,TRBV5-1,.,TGCGCCAGCAGCTTGGATGGCCGCTCTAACTATGGCTACACCTTC,CASSLDGRSNYGYTF
TRBJ2-3,TRBD1,TRBV30,.,TGTGCCTGCCCGAGGGACAGTGGGTTTCAAGATACGCAGTATTTT,CACPRDSGFQDTQYF
TRBJ1-1,.,TRBV6-5,few,TGTGCCAGCAGCAAAACAGGGAACTTGAACACTGAAGCTTTCTTT,CASSKTGNLNTEAFF
TRBJ1-5,.,TRBV6-2/TRBV6-3,few,TGTGCCAGCAGTTACACTAGGGGAGGGCAGCCCCAGCATTTT,CASSYTRGGQPQHF
TRBJ2-5,TRBD1,TRBV7-2,.,TGTGCCAGCAGCTTAGGAGGGACAGGGGAGACCCAGTACTTC,CASSLGGTGETQYF
TRBJ2-5,.,TRBV7-9,.,TGTGCCAGCAGCTTTTCCGCAACAGAAGGGGAGACCCAGTACTTC,CASSFSATEGETQYF
TRBJ2-6,.,TRBV30,.,TGTGCCTGTTCAGGCTCTGGGGCCAACGTCCTGACTTTC,CACSGSGANVLTF
TRBJ1-2,.,TRBV12-5,.,TGTGCTAGTGGTTCGGACCTTACTAACTATGGCTACACCTTC,CASGSDLTNYGYTF
TRBJ1-6,.,TRBV4-3,.,TGCGCCAGCAGCCAAGATCCCGCTTGGACCCCCCTCCACTTT,CASSQDPAWTPLHF
TRBJ1-1,.,TRBV7-2,many,TGTGCCAGCAGCCTTGACAGTCTAGGGGACACTGAAGCTTTCTTT,CASSLDSLGDTEAFF
TRBJ2-5,TRBD2,TRBV7-3,.,TGTGCCAGCAGCGCAGCTAGCGGGGGGGGCCAAGAGACCCAGTACTTC,CASSAASGGGQETQYF
TRBJ1-4,.,TRBV5-1,few,TGCGCCAGCAGCGCCACAGCCTCAACTAATGAAAAACTGTTTTTT,CASSATASTNEKLFF
TRBJ2-5,.,TRBV5-1,.,TGCGCCAGCAGCCCCTCCCGAGGGCTTTGGGAGACCCAGTACTTC,CASSPSRGLWETQYF
TRBJ2-7,.,TRBV18,few,TGTGCCAGCTCACCGTCTACAGGGAGGTTCTACGAGCAGTACTTC,CASSPSTGRFYEQYF
TRBJ2-5,.,TRBV7-7,few,TGTGCTAGCAGCTCCCGTGGGGACCCGGAGACCCAGTACTTC,CASSSRGDPETQYF
TRBJ1-2,.,TRBV4-2,.,TGTGCCAGCAGCCAAGATCTTGCTCTGACCTTGCATGGCTACACCTTC,CASSQDLALTLHGYTF
TRBJ1-5,.,TRBV6-1,few,TGTGCCAGCAGCGCAACGGATGGCAATCAGCCCCAGCATTTT,CASSATDGNQPQHF
TRBJ1-1,TRBD1,TRBV12-3/TRBV12-4,.,TGTGCCAGCAGTTGGGACAGGAGTAACACTGAAGCTTTCTTT,CASSWDRSNTEAFF
TRBJ2-6,.,TRBV3-1,few,TGTGCCAGCAGCTTTGGGGGGCCCCTCTCTGGGGCCAACGTCCTGACTTTC,CASSFGGPLSGANVLTF